This TCR beta chain was obtained from a study of human CD8 memory T cell subsets. Study-wide results and caveats: From the Chao1 estimates, stem-like memory T cells appeared to be more diverse than precursor exhausted T cells.

Sequencing libraries of TCR beta were made by UMI-labeled 5' RACE. TCRdb re-called the 5' RACE reads, yielding one record per CDR3 amino acid sequence without DNA. The data include some 10,000 distinct CDR3 sequences; the top ten clones carry under 10%. Germline CDR1 reads MNHNY; CDR2 reads SVGAGI (reference sequence). The CDR3 consists of 14 residues. As for this clonotype: Its antigen remains unknown.

Enrichment for total CD8+ T cells was performed by negative magnetic separation. This clonotype was obtained from a human donor in good health. V and J are TRBV6-6 and TRBJ1-3. The specimen was CD8+ T cells from PBMCs. The CDR3 protein is CASSYAVTGNTIYF.